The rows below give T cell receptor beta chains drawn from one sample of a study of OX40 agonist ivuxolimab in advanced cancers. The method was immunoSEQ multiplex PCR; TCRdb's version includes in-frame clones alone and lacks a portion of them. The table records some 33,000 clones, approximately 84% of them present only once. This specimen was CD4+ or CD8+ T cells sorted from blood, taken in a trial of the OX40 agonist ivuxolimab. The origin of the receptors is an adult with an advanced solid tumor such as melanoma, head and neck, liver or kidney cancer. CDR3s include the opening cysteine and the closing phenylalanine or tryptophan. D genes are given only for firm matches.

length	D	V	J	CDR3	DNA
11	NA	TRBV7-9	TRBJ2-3	CASSFTDTQYF	TGTGCCAGCAGCTTCACAGATACGCAGTATTTT
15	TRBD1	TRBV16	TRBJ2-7	CASSLGDRGSYEQYF	TGTGCCAGCAGCCTCGGGGACAGGGGTTCCTACGAGCAGTACTTC
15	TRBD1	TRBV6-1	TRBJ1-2	CASSGGDSFHYGYTF	TGTGCCAGCAGTGGGGGGGACAGTTTTCACTATGGCTACACCTTC
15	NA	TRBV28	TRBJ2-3	CASSLTGQPTDTQYF	TGTGCCAGCAGTCTGACAGGCCAGCCCACAGATACGCAGTATTTT
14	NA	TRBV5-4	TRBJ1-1	CASSLDIENTEAFF	TGTGCCAGCAGCTTGGACATCGAGAACACTGAAGCTTTCTTT
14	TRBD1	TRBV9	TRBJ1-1	CASSKQGRGTEAFF	TGTGCCAGCAGCAAACAGGGGAGGGGGACTGAAGCTTTCTTT
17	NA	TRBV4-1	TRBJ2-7	CASSQDSIQGKPAEQYF	TGCGCCAGCAGCCAAGATAGTATCCAGGGAAAGCCTGCCGAGCAGTACTTC
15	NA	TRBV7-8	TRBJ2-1	CASSPWTSSYNEQFF	TGTGCCAGCAGCCCTTGGACCAGCTCCTACAATGAGCAGTTCTTC
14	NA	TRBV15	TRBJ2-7	CATSRVGHSYEQYF	TGTGCCACCAGCAGAGTAGGGCACTCCTACGAGCAGTACTTC
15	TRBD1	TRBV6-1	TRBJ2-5	CASSDLTGGQETQYF	TGTGCCAGCAGTGACCTGACAGGGGGACAAGAGACCCAGTACTTC